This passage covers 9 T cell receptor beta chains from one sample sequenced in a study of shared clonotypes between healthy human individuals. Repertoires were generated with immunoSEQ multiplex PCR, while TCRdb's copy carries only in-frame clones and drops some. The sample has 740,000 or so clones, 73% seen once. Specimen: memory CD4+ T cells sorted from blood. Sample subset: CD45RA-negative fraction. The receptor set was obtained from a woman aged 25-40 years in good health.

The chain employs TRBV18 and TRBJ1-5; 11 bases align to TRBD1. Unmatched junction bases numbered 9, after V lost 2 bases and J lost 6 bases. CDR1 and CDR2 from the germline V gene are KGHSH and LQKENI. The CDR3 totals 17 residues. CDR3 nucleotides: TGTGCCAGCTCACCAGGAGGGACAGGGGGTGGCGGTCAGCCCCAGCATTTT. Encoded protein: CASSPGGTGGGGQPQHF.

The CDR3 DNA reads TGTGCTAGTGCCCCAGATCCAGGGAACACTGAAGCTTTCTTT. It specifies CASAPDPGNTEAFF. V gene TRBV12-5 combines with J gene TRBJ1-1; D is ambiguous. The CDR3 covers 14 residues. Germline loops: CDR1 LGHNT, CDR2 FRNRAP. The V end lost 7 bases, the J end lost 1 base, and 13 bases lay between the germline ends.

CDR3 sequence: CASSLSRVGTGELFF. CDR3 nucleotide sequence: TGTGCCAGCAGCTTAAGCAGGGTGGGGACCGGGGAGCTGTTTTTT. The V call is TRBV11-3, the J call TRBJ2-2, with a possible D match to TRBD1 (5 bases). The CDR3 is 15 amino acids. Germline-derived CDR1 and CDR2 are SGHNT and YENEEA. Trimming stripped 2 bases from V and 5 bases from J, with 12 bases between.

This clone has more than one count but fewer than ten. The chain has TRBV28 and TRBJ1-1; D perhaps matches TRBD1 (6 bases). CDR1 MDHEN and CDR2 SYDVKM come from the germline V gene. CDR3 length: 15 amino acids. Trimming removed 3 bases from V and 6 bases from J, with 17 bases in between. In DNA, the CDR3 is TGTGCCAGCAGTTTTACAGGGTCCGGGAGGCCTGAAGCTTTCTTT. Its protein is CASSFTGSGRPEAFF.

The CDR3: CASSSHPTGDVDGYTF. In DNA, the CDR3 is TGTGCCAGCAGCTCACACCCCACAGGGGACGTCGATGGCTACACCTTC. The chain carries TRBV28 and TRBJ1-2; 7 bases line up with TRBD1. Germline V gene sequence: CDR1 MDHEN, CDR2 SYDVKM. This CDR3 contains 16 residues. After removal of 6 bases from V and 6 bases from J, the junction contained 16 bases not matched to a gene.

This CDR3 reads CASSYSHWTTDTQYF. In nucleotides, the CDR3 is TGTGCCAGCAGTTACTCACATTGGACAACTGATACGCAGTATTTT. The rearrangement uses TRBV6-5 and TRBJ2-3, with D tentatively TRBD1 (5 bases). V shed 0 bases and J shed 6 bases, with 13 bases lying between them. Germline lookup yields CDR1 MNHEY and CDR2 SVGAGI. The CDR3 covers 15 residues.

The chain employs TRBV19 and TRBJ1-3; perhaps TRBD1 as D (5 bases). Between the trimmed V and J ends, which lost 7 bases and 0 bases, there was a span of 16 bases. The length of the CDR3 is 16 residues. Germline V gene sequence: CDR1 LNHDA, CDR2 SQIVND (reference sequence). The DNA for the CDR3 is TGTGCCAGTAAACCGGGGACGGCTGACTCTGGAAACACCATATATTTT. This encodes CASKPGTADSGNTIYF.

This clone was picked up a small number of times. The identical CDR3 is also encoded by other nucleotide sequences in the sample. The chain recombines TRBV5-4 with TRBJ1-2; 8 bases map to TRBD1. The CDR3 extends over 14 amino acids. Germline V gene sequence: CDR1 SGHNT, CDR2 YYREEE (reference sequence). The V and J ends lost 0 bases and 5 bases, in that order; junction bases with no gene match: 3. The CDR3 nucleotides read TGTGCCAGCAGCTTGGACAGGGGGTCATATGGCTACACCTTC. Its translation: CASSLDRGSYGYTF.

In nucleotides, the CDR3 is TGTGCCAGCAGACAACAGGGGCATACTGAAGCTTTCTTT. Protein: CASRQQGHTEAFF. The rearrangement links TRBV28 to TRBJ1-1, with TRBD1 identical over 7 bases. Germline V gene lookup returns CDR1 MDHEN and CDR2 SYDVKM. V dropped 6 bases and J dropped 5; count of bases not matched to a gene: 6. This CDR3 contains 13 residues.